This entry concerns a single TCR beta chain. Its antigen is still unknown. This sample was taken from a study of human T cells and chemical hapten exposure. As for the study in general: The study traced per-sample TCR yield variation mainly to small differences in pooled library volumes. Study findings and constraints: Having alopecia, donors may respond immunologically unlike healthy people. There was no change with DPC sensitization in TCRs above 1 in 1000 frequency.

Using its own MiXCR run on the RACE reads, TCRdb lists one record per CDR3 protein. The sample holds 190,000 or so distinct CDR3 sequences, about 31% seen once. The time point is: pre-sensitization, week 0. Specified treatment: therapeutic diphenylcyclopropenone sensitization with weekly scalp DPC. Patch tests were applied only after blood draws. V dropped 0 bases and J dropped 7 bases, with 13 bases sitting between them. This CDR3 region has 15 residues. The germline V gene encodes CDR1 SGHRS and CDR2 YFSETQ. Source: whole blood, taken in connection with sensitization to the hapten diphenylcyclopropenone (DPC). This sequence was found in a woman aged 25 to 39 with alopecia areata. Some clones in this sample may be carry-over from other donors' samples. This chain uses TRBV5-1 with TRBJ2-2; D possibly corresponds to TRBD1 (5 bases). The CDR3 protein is CASSLALGVIGELFF. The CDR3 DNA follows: TGCGCCAGCAGCTTGGCCCTAGGGGTGATCGGGGAGCTGTTTTTT.